This TCR beta chain derives from a study of blood T cell repertoires in COVID-19. Across the study: Sample material is recorded as cDNA or gDNA derived from T cells, B-cell-depleted T cells, or PBMCs.

The repertoire was sequenced with immunoSEQ multiplex PCR; TCRdb's copy has only in-frame clones and lacks some. Altogether under 350,000 clones are present, around 88% being singletons, with the ten largest covering approximately 4.2%. The CDR3 is 15 residues long. V was pared by 3 bases and J by 2 bases, with 13 bases between. CDR1 and CDR2 (germline): SGHVS, FQNEAQ. The chain employs TRBV7-8 and TRBJ2-5; weak D call: TRBD1 (6 bases). This TCR derives from a man in his forties or fifties with acute or convalescent COVID-19. The source material was peripheral blood. The CDR3 sequence is CASSFQGQTQETQYF. The CDR3, as DNA: TGTGCCAGCAGCTTTCAGGGGCAGACTCAAGAGACCCAGTACTTC.